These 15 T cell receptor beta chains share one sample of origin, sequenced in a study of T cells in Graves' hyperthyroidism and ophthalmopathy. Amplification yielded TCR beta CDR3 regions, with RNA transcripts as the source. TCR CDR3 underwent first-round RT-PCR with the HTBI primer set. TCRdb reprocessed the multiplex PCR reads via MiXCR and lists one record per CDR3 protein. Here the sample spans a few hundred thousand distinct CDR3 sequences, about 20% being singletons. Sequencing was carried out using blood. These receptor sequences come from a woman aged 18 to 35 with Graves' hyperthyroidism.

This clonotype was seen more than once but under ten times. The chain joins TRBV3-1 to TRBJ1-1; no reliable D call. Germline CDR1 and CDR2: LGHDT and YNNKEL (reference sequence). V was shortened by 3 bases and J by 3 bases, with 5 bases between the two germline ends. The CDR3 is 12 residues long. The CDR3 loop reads CASSQSDTEAFF. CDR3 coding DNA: TGTGCCAGCAGCCAGTCGGACACTGAAGCTTTCTTT.

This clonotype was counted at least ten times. CDR3 amino acids: CASSQGGHRGNTEAFF. Written as DNA, the CDR3 is TGTGCCAGCAGCCAGGGGGGTCACAGGGGGAACACTGAAGCTTTCTTT. The chain recombines TRBV28 with TRBJ1-1; TRBD1 aligns across 7 bases. The CDR3 runs 16 residues. Germline V gene lookup returns CDR1 MDHEN and CDR2 SYDVKM. The V gene end was trimmed by 6 bases and the J gene end by 1 base; junction bases not matched to a gene: 11.

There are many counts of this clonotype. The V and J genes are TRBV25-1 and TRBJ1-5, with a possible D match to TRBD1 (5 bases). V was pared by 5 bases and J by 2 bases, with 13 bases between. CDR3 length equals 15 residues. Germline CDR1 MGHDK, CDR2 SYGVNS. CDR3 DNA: TGTGCCAGCAGTCGTAGGGGCTCAGGCAATCAGCCCCAGCATTTT. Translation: CASSRRGSGNQPQHF.

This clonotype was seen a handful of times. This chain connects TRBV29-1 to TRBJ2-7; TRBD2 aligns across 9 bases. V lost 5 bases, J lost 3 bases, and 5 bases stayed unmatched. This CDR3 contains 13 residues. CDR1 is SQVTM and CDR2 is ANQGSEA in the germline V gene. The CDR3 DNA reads TGCAGCGTTCTGACTAGCGGAGGCTACGAGCAGTACTTC. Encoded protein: CSVLTSGGYEQYF.

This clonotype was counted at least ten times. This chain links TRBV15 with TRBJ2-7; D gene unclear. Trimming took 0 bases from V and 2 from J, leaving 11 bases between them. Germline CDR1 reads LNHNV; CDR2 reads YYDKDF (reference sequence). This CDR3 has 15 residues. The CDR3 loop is CATSRESSGAYEQYF. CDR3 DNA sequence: TGTGCCACCAGCAGAGAATCGAGTGGGGCCTACGAGCAGTACTTC.

CDR3 coding DNA: TGCAGTGCTAGCACTAGCGGGAGCTACGAGCAGTACTTC. Translated: CSASTSGSYEQYF. The chain couples TRBV20-1 to TRBJ2-7; TRBD2 matches at 11 bases. Germline CDR1 reads DFQATT; CDR2 reads SNEGSKA (reference sequence). This CDR3 is 13 amino acids long. After removal of 3 bases from V and 3 bases from J, the junction contained 1 base not matched to a gene.

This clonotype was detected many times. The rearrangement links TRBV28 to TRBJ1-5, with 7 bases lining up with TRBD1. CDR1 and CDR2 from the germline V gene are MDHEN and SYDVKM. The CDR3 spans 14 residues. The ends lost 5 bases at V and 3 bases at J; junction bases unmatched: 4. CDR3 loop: CASSLTGVNQPQHF. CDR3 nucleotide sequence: TGTGCCAGCAGTCTAACAGGGGTCAATCAGCCCCAGCATTTT. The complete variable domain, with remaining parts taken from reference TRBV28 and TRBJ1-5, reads DVKVTQSSRYLVKRTGEKVFLECVQDMDHENMFWYRQDPGLGLRLIYFSYDVKMKEKGDIPEGYSVSREKKERFSLILESASTNQTSMYLCASSLTGVNQPQHFGDGTRLSIL.

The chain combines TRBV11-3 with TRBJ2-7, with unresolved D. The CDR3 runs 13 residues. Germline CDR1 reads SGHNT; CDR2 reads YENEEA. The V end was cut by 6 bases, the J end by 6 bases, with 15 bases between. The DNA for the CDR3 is TGTGCCAGCAGTTCTGAACCCGGAGCCGAGCAGTACTTC. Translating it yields CASSSEPGAEQYF.

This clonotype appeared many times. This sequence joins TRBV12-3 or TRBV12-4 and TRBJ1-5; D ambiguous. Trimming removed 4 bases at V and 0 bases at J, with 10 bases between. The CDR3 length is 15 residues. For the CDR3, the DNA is TGTGCCAGCAGTTGGGTTGCGGGTAGCAATCAGCCCCAGCATTTT. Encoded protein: CASSWVAGSNQPQHF.

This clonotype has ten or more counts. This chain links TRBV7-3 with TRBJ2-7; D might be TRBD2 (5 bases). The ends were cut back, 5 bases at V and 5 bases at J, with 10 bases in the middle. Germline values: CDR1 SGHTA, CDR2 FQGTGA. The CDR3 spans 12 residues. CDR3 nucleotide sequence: TGTGCCAGCAGCCCGGACGGGGACGAGCAGTACTTC. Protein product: CASSPDGDEQYF.

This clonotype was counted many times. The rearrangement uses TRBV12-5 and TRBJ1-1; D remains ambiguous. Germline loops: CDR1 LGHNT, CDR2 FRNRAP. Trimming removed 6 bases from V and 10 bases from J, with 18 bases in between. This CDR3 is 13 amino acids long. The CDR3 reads CASGLDWGERAFF. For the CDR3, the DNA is TGTGCTAGTGGACTCGATTGGGGAGAAAGAGCTTTCTTT.

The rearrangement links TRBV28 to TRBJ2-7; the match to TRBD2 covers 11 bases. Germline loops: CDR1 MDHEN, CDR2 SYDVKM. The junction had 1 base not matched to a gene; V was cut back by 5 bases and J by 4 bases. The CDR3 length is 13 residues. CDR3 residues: CASSIAGGYEQYF. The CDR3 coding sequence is TGTGCCAGCAGTATAGCGGGGGGGTACGAGCAGTACTTC.

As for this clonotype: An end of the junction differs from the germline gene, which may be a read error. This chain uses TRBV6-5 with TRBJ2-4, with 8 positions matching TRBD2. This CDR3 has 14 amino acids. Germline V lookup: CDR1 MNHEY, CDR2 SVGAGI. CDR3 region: CATGGGRAKNIKYF. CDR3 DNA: TGTGCCACCGGGGGGGGGAGGGCCAAAAACATTAAGTACTTC.

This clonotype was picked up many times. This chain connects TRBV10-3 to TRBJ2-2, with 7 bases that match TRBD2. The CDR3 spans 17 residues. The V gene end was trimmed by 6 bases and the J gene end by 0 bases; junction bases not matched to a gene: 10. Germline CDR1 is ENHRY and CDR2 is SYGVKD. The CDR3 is CAIRTGGQPSNTGELFF. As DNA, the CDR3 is TGTGCCATCAGGACGGGAGGACAACCATCGAACACCGGGGAGCTGTTTTTT.

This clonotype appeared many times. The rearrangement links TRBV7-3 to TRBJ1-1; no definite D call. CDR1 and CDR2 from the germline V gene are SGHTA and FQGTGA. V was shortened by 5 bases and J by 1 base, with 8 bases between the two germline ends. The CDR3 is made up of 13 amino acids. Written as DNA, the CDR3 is TGTGCCAGCAGCATGACACGGAACACTGAAGCTTTCTTT. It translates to CASSMTRNTEAFF.